The rows below give T cell receptor beta chains drawn from one sample of a study of blood T cell repertoires in COVID-19. Using immunoSEQ multiplex PCR, the repertoire was profiled, and TCRdb retains in-frame clones only, with some absent. The sample has roughly 300,000 clones, about 90% seen once. Material: PBMCs or T cells enriched from blood (not recorded which). These receptors were taken from a woman in her twenties or thirties who had recovered from COVID-19. Both conserved end residues are part of each CDR3. A D gene is named only where the DNA matches it firmly. Not every row has a clone size; where given, it reads once, few, many or a size class.

abundance	v_gene	d_gene	j_gene	CDR3aa	CDR3nt
NA	TRBV27	TRBD1	TRBJ1-4	CASSLAQGRKLFF	TGTGCCAGCAGTTTAGCACAGGGGAGAAAACTGTTTTTT
NA	TRBV6-5	TRBD1	TRBJ2-1	CACFQDRDDGNEQFF	TGTGCCTGTTTTCAAGACAGGGATGATGGCAATGAGCAGTTCTTC
NA	TRBV30	NA	TRBJ1-6	CAWTGQTNSPLHF	TGTGCCTGGACCGGACAGACTAATTCACCCCTCCACTTT
NA	TRBV11-3	NA	TRBJ2-7	CASSLGGERDYEQYF	TGTGCCAGCAGCTTGGGGGGTGAGAGAGATTACGAGCAGTACTTC
NA	TRBV27	TRBD1	TRBJ1-4	CASGLTYRGANEKLFF	TGTGCCAGCGGCCTGACGTACAGGGGGGCTAATGAAAAACTGTTTTTT
NA	TRBV7-2	TRBD1	TRBJ1-5	CASSPGQGNQPQHF	TGTGCCAGCAGCCCGGGACAGGGTAATCAGCCCCAGCATTTT
NA	TRBV28	NA	TRBJ1-5	CASSNLQGLRNQPQHF	TGTGCCAGCAGCAACCTCCAGGGGCTTCGGAATCAGCCCCAGCATTTT
NA	TRBV28	NA	TRBJ2-7	CASSLRTVGQYF	TGTGCCAGCAGTTTGAGGACAGTGGGGCAGTACTTC
NA	TRBV6-5	TRBD1	TRBJ1-2	CASRTPGQGSYGYTF	TGTGCCAGCAGGACCCCGGGACAGGGATCCTATGGCTACACCTTC
NA	TRBV15	TRBD1	TRBJ1-3	CATRLTGGHPSGNTIYF	TGTGCCACCAGGCTTACAGGGGGTCATCCTTCTGGAAACACCATATATTTT
NA	TRBV4-3	NA	TRBJ2-2	CASSRGLGAGSSHTGELFF	TGCGCCAGCAGCCGAGGGCTGGGGGCAGGGTCATCTCACACCGGGGAGCTGTTTTTT
few	TRBV13	NA	TRBJ1-6	CASSSRDSPLHF	TGTGCCAGCAGCTCCCGAGATTCACCCCTCCACTTT
NA	TRBV5-6	NA	TRBJ2-3	CASTSRSPTDTQYF	TGTGCCAGCACCTCCAGGTCCCCCACAGATACGCAGTATTTT
NA	TRBV5-4	NA	TRBJ2-5	CASSLAGGLQETQYF	TGTGCCAGCAGCTTGGCGGGGGGCCTACAAGAGACCCAGTACTTC
NA	TRBV6-6	TRBD1	TRBJ2-5	CASIDRGKETQYF	TGTGCCAGCATCGACAGGGGTAAAGAGACCCAGTACTTC
NA	TRBV7-8	TRBD2	TRBJ2-1	CASSLGRTSGGYNEQFF	TGTGCCAGCAGCTTAGGTAGAACTAGCGGGGGGTACAATGAGCAGTTCTTC
NA	TRBV9	NA	TRBJ1-2	CASSVGLNGYTF	TGTGCCAGCAGCGTCGGTCTAAATGGCTACACCTTC
NA	TRBV4-1	TRBD1	TRBJ1-1	CASSQEATGDTEAFF	TGCGCCAGCAGCCAAGAAGCGACAGGGGACACTGAAGCTTTCTTT
NA	TRBV3-1/TRBV3-2	NA	TRBJ2-3	CASSQALADTQYF	TGTGCCAGCAGCCAAGCTCTAGCAGATACGCAGTATTTT
NA	TRBV5-1	TRBD1	TRBJ2-1	CASSLEQGAGDEQFF	TGCGCCAGCAGCTTGGAACAGGGGGCGGGCGATGAGCAGTTCTTC
NA	TRBV7-2	TRBD1	TRBJ1-5	CASSQDRGLDGNQPQHF	TGTGCCAGCAGCCAGGACAGGGGGCTGGACGGCAATCAGCCCCAGCATTTT
NA	TRBV4-3	NA	TRBJ2-7	CASSRSKGAGEQYF	TGCGCCAGCAGCCGGTCGAAGGGGGCGGGAGAGCAGTACTTC
NA	TRBV18	TRBD1	TRBJ1-1	CASSPPTGQGGTEAFF	TGTGCCAGCTCACCACCGACGGGACAGGGGGGGACTGAAGCTTTCTTT
NA	TRBV29-1	TRBD1	TRBJ1-1	CSVEGQGRLGEAFF	TGCAGCGTTGAGGGACAGGGGCGGCTCGGTGAAGCTTTCTTT
once	TRBV28	TRBD1	TRBJ1-5	CASSLSRTGGNQPQHF	TGTGCCAGCAGTTTATCAAGGACAGGGGGCAATCAGCCCCAGCATTTT
NA	TRBV29-1	NA	TRBJ1-2	CSVEDRGANYGYTF	TGCAGCGTTGAAGACAGGGGAGCTAACTATGGCTACACCTTC
NA	TRBV9	TRBD2	TRBJ2-3	CASSVRPSTSGGSDTQYF	TGTGCCAGCAGCGTAAGGCCCTCGACTAGCGGGGGATCAGATACGCAGTATTTT
NA	TRBV13	TRBD1	TRBJ1-2	CASSNRDRGVYGYTF	TGTGCCAGCAGCAACCGGGACAGGGGAGTATATGGCTACACCTTC
NA	TRBV9	TRBD1	TRBJ2-7	CASSSQGTGGSYEQYF	TGTGCCAGCAGCTCCCAGGGGACAGGGGGATCCTACGAGCAGTACTTC
NA	TRBV10-3	NA	TRBJ1-2	CAISEGQGSGYTF	TGTGCCATCAGTGAGGGTCAGGGATCTGGCTACACCTTC